This passage covers 7 T cell receptor beta chains from one sample sequenced in a study of shared clonotypes between healthy human individuals. Sequencing used immunoSEQ multiplex PCR; TCRdb keeps in-frame clones, though not all of them. Among just over 2,000,000 clones, roughly 94% were seen once, and the ten largest hold 0.13%. What was sequenced was naive CD4+ T cells sorted from blood. Subset denoted: CD45RA+ positively selected. These receptors were obtained from a man between 18 and 29 years old in good health.

The V gene is TRBV4-1, the J gene TRBJ2-7, with D possibly being TRBD1 (6 bases). The CDR3 is made up of 15 amino acids. Germline CDR1 and CDR2: MGHRA and YSYEKL. V was cut by 4 bases and J by 2 bases, with 15 bases left in between. This chain's CDR3 is CASSLQGTITYEQYF. CDR3 in DNA: TGCGCCAGCAGCCTGCAGGGGACCATCACCTACGAGCAGTACTTC.

The V and J genes are TRBV18 and TRBJ1-6; D not resolved. V shed 3 bases and J shed 5 bases, with 11 bases lying between them. Looked up from germline, CDR1 is KGHSH and CDR2 is LQKENI. The CDR3 runs 15 residues. The CDR3 here is CASSPTQTDNSPLHF. The CDR3 DNA reads as TGTGCCAGCTCACCGACACAAACTGATAATTCACCCCTCCACTTT.

The chain carries TRBV5-1 and TRBJ1-4; D remains ambiguous. Germline CDR1 is SGHRS and CDR2 is YFSETQ. Trimming stripped 4 bases from V and 0 bases from J, with 10 bases between. This CDR3 has 15 amino acids. CDR3 sequence reads: CASSPSVATNEKLFF. The CDR3 nucleotides read TGCGCCAGCAGCCCCTCAGTTGCAACTAATGAAAAACTGTTTTTT.

This chain connects TRBV28 to TRBJ2-7; possible D gene TRBD2, 6 bases. Deletions cut 6 bases from V and 6 bases from J, with 12 bases between. CDR1 and CDR2 (germline): MDHEN, SYDVKM. This CDR3 is built from 12 residues. This chain's CDR3 is CASRSGVGEQYF. The CDR3 DNA reads TGTGCCAGCAGGTCGGGGGTAGGCGAGCAGTACTTC.

The gene calls are TRBV9 and TRBJ2-2; 9 bases align to TRBD1. Germline V gene data show CDR1 as SGDLS and CDR2 as YYNGEE. The CDR3 is made up of 17 amino acids. V shed 7 bases, J shed 4 bases, and the junction held 14 bases outside the gene matches. CDR3 sequence (DNA): TGTGCCAGCGCCCCAAAAACAGGGGGCGCGGGCACCGGGGAGCTGTTTTTT. Protein product: CASAPKTGGAGTGELFF.

CDR3 bases: TGTGCCAGCAGCTTAGGGGTTCCAGGGACCTACGAGCAGTACTTC. Translated, it gives CASSLGVPGTYEQYF. The rearrangement uses TRBV7-6 and TRBJ2-7; TRBD1 might be the D (5 bases). V lost 1 base and J 2 bases, leaving 12 bases between the germline ends. The CDR3 is 15 amino acids. CDR1 and CDR2 (germline): SGHVS, FNYEAQ.

The chain has TRBV6-5 and TRBJ2-7, with D possibly matching TRBD2 (6 bases). Germline V gives CDR1 MNHEY, CDR2 SVGAGI. The CDR3 extends over 14 amino acids. V was shortened by 10 bases and J by 0 bases, with 16 bases between the two germline ends. The DNA of the CDR3 is TGTGCCATACAAGCGGGCTTTCCCTCCTACGAGCAGTACTTC. Protein sequence: CAIQAGFPSYEQYF.